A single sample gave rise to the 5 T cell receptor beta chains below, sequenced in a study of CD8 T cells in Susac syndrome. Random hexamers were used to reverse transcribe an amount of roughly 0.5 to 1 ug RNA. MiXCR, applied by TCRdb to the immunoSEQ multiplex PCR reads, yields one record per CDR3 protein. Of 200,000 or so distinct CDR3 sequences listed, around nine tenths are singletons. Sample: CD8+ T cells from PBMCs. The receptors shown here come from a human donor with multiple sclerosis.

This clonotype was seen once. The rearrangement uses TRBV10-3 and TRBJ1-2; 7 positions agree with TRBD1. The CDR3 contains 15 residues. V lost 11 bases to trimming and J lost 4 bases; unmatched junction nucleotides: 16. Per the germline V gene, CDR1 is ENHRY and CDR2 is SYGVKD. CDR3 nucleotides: TGTGCCGCTCGACAGGGCCGGGGGGGATTCTATGGCTACACCTTC. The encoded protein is CAARQGRGGFYGYTF.

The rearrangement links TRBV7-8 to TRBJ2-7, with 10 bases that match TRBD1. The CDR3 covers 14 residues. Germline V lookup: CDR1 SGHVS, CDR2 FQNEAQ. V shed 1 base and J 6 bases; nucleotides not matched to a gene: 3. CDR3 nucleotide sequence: TGTGCCAGCAGCTTAGGGACAGGGGGTTCCGAGCAGTACTTC. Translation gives CASSLGTGGSEQYF.

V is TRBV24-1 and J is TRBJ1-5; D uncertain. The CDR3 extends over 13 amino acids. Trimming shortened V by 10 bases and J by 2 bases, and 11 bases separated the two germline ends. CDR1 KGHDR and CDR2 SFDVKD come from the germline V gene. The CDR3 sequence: CATQRRGNQPQHF. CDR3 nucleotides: TGTGCCACGCAACGTAGGGGCAATCAGCCCCAGCATTTT.

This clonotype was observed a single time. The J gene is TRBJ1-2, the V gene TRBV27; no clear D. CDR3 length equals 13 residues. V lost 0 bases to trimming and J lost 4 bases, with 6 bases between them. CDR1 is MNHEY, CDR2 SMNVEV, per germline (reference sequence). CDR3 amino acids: CASSLSPSYGYTF. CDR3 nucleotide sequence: TGTGCCAGCAGTTTATCTCCCAGCTATGGCTACACCTTC.

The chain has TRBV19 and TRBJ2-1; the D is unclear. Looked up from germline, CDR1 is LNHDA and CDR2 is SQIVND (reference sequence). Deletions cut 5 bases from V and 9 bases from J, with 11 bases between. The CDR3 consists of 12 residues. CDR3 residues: CASSYSRSEQFF. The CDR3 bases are TGTGCCAGTAGTTACAGCCGGAGTGAGCAGTTCTTC.